A selection of T cell receptor beta chains follows, all from one sample in a study of T cell responses to AZD1222 COVID-19 vaccine. The protocol was immunoSEQ multiplex PCR, while the TCRdb copy is restricted to in-frame clones and leaves out a portion. The sample yields about 110,000 clones, around 87% seen once. The starting material was peripheral blood, obtained 28 days after the second AZD1222 dose. These TCRs come from an adult who received the AZD1222 COVID-19 vaccine. Both conserved end residues are part of each CDR3. D genes are given only for firm matches. Size values are once, few and many counts, or a class for expanded clones, and some rows have none.

>TRBV27|18|.|TRBJ2-2|once
TGTGCCAGCCGAGGACTACGCCATCTAAGCCAGAACACCGGGGAGCTGTTTTTT
CASRGLRHLSQNTGELFF
>TRBV6-5|13|TRBD1|TRBJ1-1|.
TGTGCCAGCGCAATACAGGGGGGCACTGAAGCTTTCTTT
CASAIQGGTEAFF
>TRBV30|14|TRBD1|TRBJ1-2|.
TGTGCCTGGAGTGTAGGGACAGGGGCCTATGGCTACACCTTC
CAWSVGTGAYGYTF
>TRBV11-3|14|.|TRBJ2-3|.
TGTGCCAGCGAACCAAAAGCAGGGACCGATACGCAGTATTTT
CASEPKAGTDTQYF
>TRBV27|14|.|TRBJ2-3|.
TGTGCCAGCAGTTTCTTAGATCTCACAGATACGCAGTATTTT
CASSFLDLTDTQYF
>TRBV18|15|.|TRBJ1-3|.
TGTGCCAGCTCACCTTCCCGTCACTCTGGAAACACCATATATTTT
CASSPSRHSGNTIYF
>TRBV27|14|.|TRBJ2-7|.
TGTGCCAGCATGCGCGGCGGGGGCACCTACGAGCAGTACTTC
CASMRGGGTYEQYF
>TRBV5-5|14|.|TRBJ1-6|.
TGTGCCAGCAGCTTGTCCATGGGAGGGTCACCCCTCCACTTT
CASSLSMGGSPLHF
>TRBV6-5|13|.|TRBJ1-2|.
TGTGCCAGCAGCTCGGGGGCTAGCTATGGCTACACCTTC
CASSSGASYGYTF
>TRBV5-4|13|.|TRBJ1-2|.
TGTGCCAGCAGCTTGGTTTCAGGGGTCGGCTACACCTTC
CASSLVSGVGYTF
>TRBV6-7|19|.|TRBJ2-1|.
TGTGCCAGCAGTTACAGGGCTAGTGTGGACCGCAGCTCCTACAATGAGCAGTTCTTC
CASSYRASVDRSSYNEQFF
>TRBV19|13|.|TRBJ2-5|.
TGTGCCAGTAGTATGGTCCCAGCAGAGACCCAGTACTTC
CASSMVPAETQYF
>TRBV6-5|14|TRBD1|TRBJ1-1|.
TGTGCCAGCAGTTACCCAGGGGGCAGTGAAAAAGCTTTCTTT
CASSYPGGSEKAFF
>TRBV27|12|.|TRBJ1-5|few
TGTGCCAGCAGTTCTCTCAATCAGCCCCAGCATTTT
CASSSLNQPQHF
>TRBV11-2|14|.|TRBJ2-7|.
TGTGCCAGCAGCCTCCTGTCGGTTGTCTACGAGCAGTACTTC
CASSLLSVVYEQYF
>TRBV19|14|.|TRBJ2-2|.
TGTGCCGCGACCAGGGATACGAACACCGGGGAGCTGTTTTTT
CAATRDTNTGELFF
>TRBV20-1|11|.|TRBJ1-3|few
TGCAGTGCTAAACAAGGAAACACCATATATTTT
CSAKQGNTIYF
>TRBV19|12|TRBD1|TRBJ1-1|few
TGTGCCAGTGCGACAGGGTGGACTGAAGCTTTCTTT
CASATGWTEAFF
>TRBV2|13|.|TRBJ2-5|.
TGTGCCAGCAGTGATGACAGCCAAGAGACCCAGTACTTC
CASSDDSQETQYF
>TRBV13|15|TRBD2|TRBJ2-1|.
TGTGCCAGCAGCTACCTAGCGGGCTCGTACAATGAGCAGTTCTTC
CASSYLAGSYNEQFF